One sample yielded the 32 T cell receptor beta chains listed below, sequenced in a study of early T cells in non-severe SARS-CoV-2 infection. TCRdb reanalysed the 5' RACE reads using MiXCR and keeps one entry per CDR3 protein. Counted here are some 57,000 distinct CDR3 sequences, roughly 5.9% occurring once; the ten biggest clones make up roughly 6.4%. Sequencing was done on a sample of whole blood. These receptors all stem from an adult who was a healthcare worker with PCR-confirmed SARS-CoV-2 infection or an uninfected control (not recorded which).

On this clonotype itself: Just one base apart from a much larger clone, this may be a read error. The rearrangement uses TRBV7-2 and TRBJ1-2; TRBD1 might be the D (6 bases). There are 16 residues in the CDR3. Germline CDR1 and CDR2: SGHTA and FQGNSA. The CDR3 spells CVSSLLPGQINYGYTF. DNA for the CDR3: TGTGTCAGCAGCTTACTTCCCGGACAGATCAACTATGGCTACACCTTC.

This clonotype has a handful of counts. The chain employs TRBV25-1 and TRBJ1-1; 7 bases line up with TRBD1. Looked up from germline, CDR1 is MGHDK and CDR2 is SYGVNS. V was pared by 10 bases and J by 4 bases, with 9 bases of the junction left unmatched. The length of the CDR3 is 13 residues. As DNA, the CDR3 is TGTGCCACCACAGGGGTGGGGACCACTGAAGCTTTCTTT. Translating gives CATTGVGTTEAFF.

In its sample, this clonotype was seen a few times. This chain connects TRBV6-5 to TRBJ2-1, with D unclear. Germline CDR1 and CDR2: MNHEY and SVGAGI. The CDR3 has 16 amino acids. The V end lost 0 bases, the J end lost 0 bases, and 9 bases lay between the germline ends. The CDR3 DNA reads as TGTGCCAGCAGTTACTCGGGCTGGAGCTCCTACAATGAGCAGTTCTTC. It encodes CASSYSGWSSYNEQFF.

J is TRBJ2-2 and V is TRBV7-2, with TRBD2 matching 9 bases. The J segment lost 0 bases and the V segment lost 5 bases, leaving 22 bases of the junction unmatched. Per germline, CDR1 SGHTA and CDR2 FQGNSA. There are 22 residues in the CDR3. CDR3 nucleotide sequence: TGTGCCAGCAGCGTCCGGGACAGTCTAATTTCGGCGGGAGGGTCGAACACCGGGGAGCTGTTTTTT. Translating it yields CASSVRDSLISAGGSNTGELFF.

V usage is TRBV19 and J usage is TRBJ2-7; weak D call: TRBD1 (5 bases). V lost 5 bases, J lost 6 bases, and 11 bases lay in between. The CDR3 loop spans 12 amino acids. The germline V gene has CDR1 LNHDA and CDR2 SQIVND (reference sequence). CDR3 amino acids: CASSPGIGEQYF. DNA of the CDR3: TGTGCCAGTAGTCCAGGGATCGGCGAGCAGTACTTC.

CDR3 amino acids: CASSQALWGGDAEQFF. DNA of the CDR3: TGTGCCAGCAGCCAAGCCTTATGGGGCGGAGACGCGGAGCAGTTCTTC. The chain carries TRBV3-1 and TRBJ2-1; possible D gene TRBD1, 5 bases. Germline V gene data show CDR1 as LGHDT and CDR2 as YNNKEL (reference sequence). Deletions cut 1 base from V and 10 bases from J, with 20 bases between. The CDR3 extends over 16 amino acids.

This clonotype was counted at least ten times. The chain employs TRBV29-1 and TRBJ1-5; 8 positions match TRBD1. This CDR3 spans 12 amino acids. Germline CDR1 and CDR2: SQVTM and ANQGSEA. The V and J ends lost 4 bases and 7 bases, in that order; junction bases with no gene match: 3. The CDR3 coding sequence is TGCAGCGTTGGGACAGGGAGGCAGCCCCAGCATTTT. It is translated as CSVGTGRQPQHF.

This clonotype was detected many times. The chain has TRBV19 and TRBJ2-3, with D possibly called TRBD1 or TRBD2 (5 bases each). V was trimmed by 10 bases and J by 2 bases, leaving 10 bases between them. Per the germline V gene, CDR1 is LNHDA and CDR2 is SQIVND (reference sequence). The CDR3 length is 12 residues. In DNA form, the CDR3 reads TGTGCCACCGAGGGGCCCACAGATACGCAGTATTTT. Its protein product is CATEGPTDTQYF.

This clonotype was counted ten times or more. V gene TRBV4-1 combines with J gene TRBJ1-2; D is undetermined. Germline loops: CDR1 MGHRA, CDR2 YSYEKL. The CDR3 covers 15 residues. The germline V and J ends were trimmed by 0 bases and 4 bases, with 12 bases remaining between them. CDR3 sequence (DNA): TGCGCCAGCAGCCAAGATCACGGGGTAGGCTATGGCTACACCTTC. This sequence encodes CASSQDHGVGYGYTF.

CDR3 region: CASSYRGSPLNTGELFF. The CDR3 DNA reads TGTGCCAGCAGTTACCGGGGTTCCCCATTAAACACCGGGGAGCTGTTTTTT. V usage is TRBV6-5 and J usage is TRBJ2-2; possible D gene TRBD2, 5 bases. The CDR3 is 17 residues long. V was clipped by 2 bases and J by 2 bases, with 15 bases between them. The V gene's germline CDR1 is MNHEY and CDR2 SVGAGI.

Ten or more counts support this clonotype. The chain has TRBV27 and TRBJ2-3; TRBD2 agrees at 10 bases. V shed 7 bases and J 3 bases; nucleotides not matched to a gene: 10. CDR3 size: 16 residues. CDR1 is MNHEY, CDR2 SMNVEV, per germline (reference sequence). The CDR3 coding sequence is TGTGCCAGCAAGTTCGGTAGCGGGAGGATGACAGATACGCAGTATTTT. As protein: CASKFGSGRMTDTQYF.

The rearrangement uses TRBV5-6 and TRBJ1-2; D is uncertain. The CDR3 sequence is 13 residues long. Trimming cost V 2 bases and J 2 bases, with 7 bases left between them. The germline gives CDR1 SGHDT, CDR2 YYEEEE. CDR3 protein: CASSLGINYGYTF. The DNA for the CDR3 is TGTGCCAGCAGCTTAGGCATAAACTATGGCTACACCTTC.

In this sample, this clonotype turned up many times. This rearrangement joins TRBV4-1 to TRBJ1-5; D not certain. Trimming shortened V by 4 bases and J by 2 bases, and 12 bases separated the two germline ends. In germline, CDR1 is MGHRA, CDR2 YSYEKL. CDR3 size: 15 residues. CDR3 protein: CASSPIRAGNQPQHF. The CDR3 DNA follows: TGCGCCAGCAGCCCCATCCGGGCCGGCAATCAGCCCCAGCATTTT.

At least ten counts were recorded for this clonotype. This chain uses TRBV6-2 or TRBV6-3 with TRBJ2-7; no clear D gene. Germline CDR1 reads MNHEY; CDR2 reads SVGEGT. V was trimmed by 5 bases and J by 10 bases, leaving 12 bases between them. CDR3 length equals 11 residues. Here the CDR3 DNA reads TGTGCCAGCAGTCAATTTTCCGCCCAGTACTTC. Protein product: CASSQFSAQYF.

The rearrangement links TRBV7-2 to TRBJ1-1; 8 bases are a match to TRBD1. The CDR3 extends over 14 amino acids. Germline V gives CDR1 SGHTA, CDR2 FQGNSA. V gave up 5 bases and J gave up 6 bases; unmatched junction bases: 8. CDR3: CASSPRTGSAEAFF. The CDR3 bases are TGTGCCAGCAGCCCGCGGACAGGGAGCGCTGAAGCTTTCTTT.

This clonotype was observed many times. CDR3: CASSLGRVSGELFF. The CDR3 region has the DNA TGTGCCAGCAGCTTAGGGAGGGTCAGCGGGGAGCTGTTTTTT. This chain uses TRBV7-2 with TRBJ2-2; maybe TRBD2 (6 bases). V lost 1 base and J 7 bases, leaving 10 bases between the germline ends. CDR1 and CDR2 (germline): SGHTA, FQGNSA. CDR3 length: 14 amino acids.

This clonotype was counted at least ten times. The J gene is TRBJ2-5, the V gene TRBV10-3, with 14 bases identical to TRBD2. Germline loops: CDR1 ENHRY, CDR2 SYGVKD. The CDR3 spans 19 residues. The ends lost 6 bases at V and 1 base at J; junction bases unmatched: 13. Written as DNA, the CDR3 is TGTGCCATCAGCAAGGGACTAGCGGGGGCTTCCGGGGGCCAAGAGACCCAGTACTTC. It yields the protein CAISKGLAGASGGQETQYF.

This clonotype was observed at least ten times. This chain connects TRBV29-1 to TRBJ1-2; TRBD1 matches at 7 bases. Germline values: CDR1 SQVTM, CDR2 ANQGSEA. V gave up 4 bases and J gave up 4 bases; unmatched junction bases: 9. The CDR3 is made up of 14 amino acids. CDR3 DNA: TGCAGCGTTGCGTACAGGGGAGCTCTCTATGGCTACACCTTC. As protein: CSVAYRGALYGYTF.

This clonotype was found many times. V usage is TRBV5-1 and J usage is TRBJ2-7; D tentatively reads TRBD1 or TRBD2 (5 bases each). Trimming left V 4 bases short and J 4 bases short, with 15 bases between. Germline CDR1 is SGHRS and CDR2 is YFSETQ. The CDR3 is made up of 14 amino acids. The DNA of the CDR3 is TGCGCCAGCAGCGAGCCCGGGACGAGTTACGAGCAGTACTTC. It translates to CASSEPGTSYEQYF.

This clonotype was counted at least ten times. V and J are TRBV10-3 and TRBJ1-1, with TRBD1 matching 7 bases. Germline V gene lookup returns CDR1 ENHRY and CDR2 SYGVKD. The CDR3 totals 17 residues. Trimming at V came to 10 bases and at J to 9 bases, leaving 26 bases not matched to a gene. The CDR3 loop reads CASTPGHRGGKRSKAFF. CDR3 sequence (DNA): TGTGCCAGCACGCCAGGGCACAGGGGAGGAAAGAGGTCAAAAGCTTTCTTT.

This clonotype is categorized as medium-sized. V gene TRBV30 combines with J gene TRBJ1-2; perhaps TRBD1 as D (5 bases). The CDR3 has 13 amino acids. V was trimmed by 4 bases and J by 7 bases, leaving 16 bases between them. Germline-derived CDR1 and CDR2 are GTSNPN and SVGIG (reference sequence). In DNA, the CDR3 is TGTGCCTGGACCCCCGGCGGGGCCACTGGCTACACCTTC. It translates to CAWTPGGATGYTF. The variable domain in full, completed from reference TRBV30 and TRBJ1-2, reads SQTIHQWPATLVQPVGSPLSLECTVEGTSNPNLYWYRQAAGRGLQLLFYSVGIGQISSEVPQNLSASRPQDRQFILSSKKLLLSDSGFYLCAWTPGGATGYTFGSGTRLTVV.

In this sample, this clonotype turned up many times. The chain's CDR3 is CATSDLLAGGTEQFF. CDR3 nucleotide sequence: TGTGCCACCAGTGATTTGCTAGCGGGAGGGACTGAGCAGTTCTTC. V and J are TRBV24-1 and TRBJ2-1, with 12 bases aligning to TRBD2. V shed 0 bases and J 9 bases; nucleotides not matched to a gene: 2. The CDR3 consists of 15 residues. In germline, CDR1 is KGHDR, CDR2 SFDVKD.

The V and J genes are TRBV6-5 and TRBJ1-2; D is ambiguous. The CDR3 has 13 amino acids. CDR1 MNHEY and CDR2 SVGAGI come from the germline V gene. Trimming removed 2 bases at V and 4 bases at J, with 8 bases between. The CDR3 reads CASSYGRSYGYTF. As DNA, the CDR3 is TGTGCCAGCAGTTACGGCAGGAGCTATGGCTACACCTTC.

At least ten counts were recorded for this clonotype. V usage is TRBV19 and J usage is TRBJ2-1, with 8 positions matching TRBD2. The V gene's germline CDR1 is LNHDA and CDR2 SQIVND (reference sequence). There are 17 residues in the CDR3. V was clipped by 2 bases and J by 9 bases; unmatched bases: 15. The CDR3: CASSILGGRSVSGEQFF. CDR3 DNA sequence: TGTGCCAGTAGTATACTTGGCGGGAGGTCCGTCTCGGGTGAGCAGTTCTTC.

This rearrangement joins TRBV18 to TRBJ2-2; D not resolved. V lost 0 bases and J lost 6, with 8 bases in between. Germline CDR1 reads KGHSH; CDR2 reads LQKENI. The CDR3 sequence is 14 residues long. CDR3 region: CASSPPARPGELFF. CDR3 DNA: TGTGCCAGCTCACCACCTGCCCGCCCCGGGGAGCTGTTTTTT.

In this sample, this clonotype turned up many times. The chain has TRBV29-1 and TRBJ1-2, with D perhaps matching TRBD1 (6 bases). The CDR3 runs 15 residues. V lost 6 bases and J 2 bases, leaving 19 bases between the germline ends. Per the germline V gene, CDR1 is SQVTM and CDR2 is ANQGSEA. The CDR3 region is CSVPPLTGINYGYTF. The CDR3 nucleotides read TGCAGCGTACCCCCTCTGACAGGAATAAACTATGGCTACACCTTC.

The CDR3 bases are TGTGCCAGCTCACCGGTCCAGGGGCCCTACGAGCAGTACTTC. This encodes CASSPVQGPYEQYF. The V and J genes are TRBV18 and TRBJ2-7, with D perhaps matching TRBD1 (6 bases). V lost 3 bases to trimming and J lost 2 bases, with 11 bases between them. This CDR3 region has 14 residues. Germline V gene sequence: CDR1 KGHSH, CDR2 LQKENI.

Many counts were recorded for this clonotype. The rearrangement uses TRBV10-3 and TRBJ2-3; TRBD2 might be the D (6 bases). V was shortened by 4 bases and J by 2 bases, with 13 bases between the two germline ends. Germline V gene lookup returns CDR1 ENHRY and CDR2 SYGVKD. CDR3 length: 15 residues. CDR3 sequence reads: CAISGGASVTDTQYF. The CDR3 DNA follows: TGTGCCATCAGTGGAGGGGCTAGCGTCACAGATACGCAGTATTTT.

This clonotype was counted only a few times. The gene calls are TRBV7-2 and TRBJ2-3, with D perhaps being TRBD1 or TRBD2 (5 bases each). This CDR3 contains 14 residues. The germline gives CDR1 SGHTA, CDR2 FQGNSA. Between the trimmed V and J ends, which lost 1 base and 4 bases, there was a span of 9 bases. The CDR3, as DNA: TGTGCCAGCAGCTTAGGCCAGGGAGCAGATACGCAGTATTTT. This gives the protein CASSLGQGADTQYF.

This clonotype appeared many times. The gene calls are TRBV12-3 or TRBV12-4 and TRBJ2-7; D unclear. The V and J ends lost 10 bases and 5 bases respectively, with 21 bases between them. The CDR3 has 14 residues. The CDR3 region is CAMALVTEVDEQYF. CDR3 DNA: TGTGCCATGGCCCTGGTTACAGAAGTCGACGAGCAGTACTTC.

This clonotype was recorded at least ten times. The rearrangement uses TRBV20-1 and TRBJ2-3, with 7 bases fitting TRBD2. The CDR3 runs 16 residues. V shed 5 bases, J shed 2 bases, and the junction held 13 bases outside the gene matches. Looked up from germline, CDR1 is DFQATT and CDR2 is SNEGSKA (reference sequence). DNA of the CDR3: TGCAGTGCTCGACCCCTACGCGGGGGATCCACAGATACGCAGTATTTT. Amino acid sequence: CSARPLRGGSTDTQYF.

This rearrangement joins TRBV7-2 to TRBJ1-1; D perhaps matches TRBD1 (5 bases). Trimming stripped 4 bases from V and 10 bases from J, with 13 bases between. The germline gives CDR1 SGHTA, CDR2 FQGNSA. This CDR3 contains 12 residues. The CDR3 DNA follows: TGTGCCAGCAGCTCTCCAGGGTACGGAGCTTTCTTT. Amino acid sequence: CASSSPGYGAFF.